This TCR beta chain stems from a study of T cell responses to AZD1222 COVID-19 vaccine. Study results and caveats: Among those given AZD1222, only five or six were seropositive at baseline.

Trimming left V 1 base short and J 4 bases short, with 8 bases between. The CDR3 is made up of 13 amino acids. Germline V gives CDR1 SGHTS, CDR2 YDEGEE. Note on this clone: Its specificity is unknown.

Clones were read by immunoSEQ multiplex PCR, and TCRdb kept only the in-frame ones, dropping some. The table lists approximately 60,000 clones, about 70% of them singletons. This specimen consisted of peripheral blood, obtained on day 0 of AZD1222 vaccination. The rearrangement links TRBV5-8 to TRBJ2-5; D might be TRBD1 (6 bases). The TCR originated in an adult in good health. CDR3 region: CASSLRRGETQYF. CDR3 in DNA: TGTGCCAGCAGCTTGCGCAGGGGAGAGACCCAGTACTTC. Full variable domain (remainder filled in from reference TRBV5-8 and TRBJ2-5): EAGVTQSPTHLIKTRGQQATLRCSPISGHTSVYWYQQALGLGLQFLLWYDEGEERNRGNFPPRFSGRQFPNYSSELNVNALELEDSALYLCASSLRRGETQYFGPGTRLLVL.